The 27 T cell receptor beta chains given below trace back to one sample, sequenced in a study of T cells after yellow fever vaccination. TCRdb used MiXCR to reprocess the 5' RACE reads, holding one entry per CDR3 protein. The sample contains under 700,000 distinct CDR3 sequences, about a sixth of which appear only once. The sample was PBMCs, taken 5 to 6 days after the first yellow fever vaccination. The receptors shown here come from a young man who received the YFV17D yellow fever vaccine.

The chain combines TRBV6-2 or TRBV6-3 with TRBJ1-5; D gene uncertain. The germline CDR1 and CDR2 sequences are MNHEY and SVGEGT. The CDR3 totals 19 residues. V shed 1 base and J shed 2 bases, with 21 bases lying between them. CDR3 in amino acids: CASSYWWEHGILRNQPQHF. CDR3 nucleotide sequence: TGTGCCAGCAGTTACTGGTGGGAGCACGGGATATTACGCAATCAGCCCCAGCATTTT.

The chain recombines TRBV20-1 with TRBJ2-2; 11 bases line up with TRBD2. Germline V gives CDR1 DFQATT, CDR2 SNEGSKA (reference sequence). This CDR3 spans 18 amino acids. J was trimmed by 7 bases and V by 0 bases; bases with no gene match: 13. The CDR3 DNA reads TGCAGTGCTAGAGATCCGACTAGCGGGGTTACAGGGGACGGGGAGCTGTTTTTT. This translates into CSARDPTSGVTGDGELFF.

The chain is built from TRBV7-2 and TRBJ2-4; TRBD2 matches 9 bases. With V trimmed by 5 bases and J by 9 bases, 8 bases remained unmatched. The CDR3 extends over 14 amino acids. Germline V gene sequence: CDR1 SGHTA, CDR2 FQGNSA. CDR3 sequence (DNA): TGTGCCAGCAGCCCATCTAGCGGGGACGGCATTCAGTACTTC. Amino acids: CASSPSSGDGIQYF. Full variable domain (remainder filled in from reference TRBV7-2 and TRBJ2-4): GAGVSQSPSNKVTEKGKDVELRCDPISGHTALYWYRQSLGQGLEFLIYFQGNSAPDKSGLPSDRFSAERTGGSVSTLTIQRTQQEDSAVYLCASSPSSGDGIQYFGAGTRLSVL.

The chain recombines TRBV10-3 with TRBJ2-1; D possibly corresponds to TRBD2 (6 bases). Germline CDR1 is ENHRY and CDR2 is SYGVKD. The CDR3 totals 15 residues. V lost 4 bases, J lost 0 bases, and 10 bases lay in between. The CDR3 coding sequence is TGTGCCATCAGTGGGAGGGCTAACTCCTACAATGAGCAGTTCTTC. Its translation: CAISGRANSYNEQFF.

V and J are TRBV7-2 and TRBJ2-5, with TRBD2 matching over 10 bases. This CDR3 has 15 residues. J gave up 6 bases and V 7 bases, and 11 bases lay outside the gene matches. CDR1 is SGHTA and CDR2 is FQGNSA in the germline V gene. The chain's CDR3 is CASTILLAGPQTQYF. In nucleotides, the CDR3 is TGTGCCAGCACCATACTACTAGCGGGGCCTCAGACCCAGTACTTC.

J is TRBJ2-3 and V is TRBV5-1, with D possibly TRBD2 on 6 matching bases. The CDR3 consists of 15 residues. Trimming pared 3 bases from V and 0 bases from J, leaving 11 bases between. Looked up from germline, CDR1 is SGHRS and CDR2 is YFSETQ. CDR3 DNA sequence: TGCGCCAGCAGCTCTTGGGGGACTAGCACAGATACGCAGTATTTT. It is translated as CASSSWGTSTDTQYF.

This clonotype was observed many times. The V call is TRBV29-1, the J call TRBJ2-3; 8 bases line up with TRBD1. The germline V gene has CDR1 SQVTM and CDR2 ANQGSEA. Germline trimming cut 1 base from V and 3 bases from J; bases unmatched to any gene: 9. This CDR3 spans 16 amino acids. CDR3: CSVEVWDRTGTDTQYF. The CDR3 bases are TGCAGCGTTGAAGTATGGGACAGGACAGGTACAGATACGCAGTATTTT.

The rearrangement uses TRBV4-2 and TRBJ2-1; 12 positions match TRBD2. The germline V gene encodes CDR1 LGHNA and CDR2 YNFKEQ. The CDR3 loop spans 19 amino acids. V dropped 0 bases and J dropped 4; count of bases not matched to a gene: 10. CDR3 bases: TGTGCCAGCAGCCAAGATCGTCTAGCGGGGGGGCGCGATTACAATGAGCAGTTCTTC. It specifies CASSQDRLAGGRDYNEQFF.

The chain couples TRBV5-1 to TRBJ2-3, with a tentative D call TRBD1 (6 bases). The length of the CDR3 is 16 residues. Trimming cost V 4 bases and J 1 base, with 16 bases left between them. The germline V gene encodes CDR1 SGHRS and CDR2 YFSETQ. The CDR3 nucleotides are TGCGCCAGCAGCCCGCGGACAGAACGGCGCACAGATACGCAGTATTTT. This codes for CASSPRTERRTDTQYF.

This clonotype came up a few times. The chain employs TRBV7-9 and TRBJ2-2; no clear D. V shed 4 bases and J shed 0 bases, with 12 bases lying between them. Germline CDR1 SEHNR, CDR2 FQNEAQ (reference sequence). This CDR3 region has 16 residues. In DNA, the CDR3 is TGTGCCAGCAGCTCCCCGGTAGGAGCGAACACCGGGGAGCTGTTTTTT. Protein: CASSSPVGANTGELFF.

The rearrangement joins TRBV28 to TRBJ1-6; 7 bases line up with TRBD1. The trim removed 3 bases at V and 7 bases at J, leaving 3 bases unmatched. The CDR3 spans 14 residues. Germline values: CDR1 MDHEN, CDR2 SYDVKM. The CDR3 bases are TGTGCCAGCAGTTTGACAGGGACCAATTCACCCCTCCACTTT. Residues: CASSLTGTNSPLHF.

This clonotype was counted a few times. The rearrangement uses TRBV6-5 and TRBJ1-1, with 9 bases fitting TRBD1. CDR1 is MNHEY and CDR2 is SVGAGI in the germline V gene. This CDR3 comprises 15 residues. V dropped 2 bases and J dropped 4; count of bases not matched to a gene: 5. In DNA, the CDR3 is TGTGCCAGCAGTTACGCGTGGACAGGGGTCACTGAAGCTTTCTTT. Translating gives CASSYAWTGVTEAFF.

This clonotype came up a few times. The chain is built from TRBV12-3 or TRBV12-4 and TRBJ1-6, with D hard to call. The CDR3 contains 13 residues. Trimming shortened V by 3 bases and J by 5 bases, and 5 bases separated the two germline ends. CDR3 region: CASSFGHNSPLHF. In DNA form, the CDR3 reads TGTGCCAGCAGTTTCGGGCATAATTCACCCCTCCACTTT.

This chain connects TRBV5-4 to TRBJ2-3, with TRBD2 matching 11 bases. CDR1 and CDR2 (germline): SGHNT, YYREEE (reference sequence). The ends lost 1 base at V and 8 bases at J; junction bases unmatched: 9. CDR3 length: 16 amino acids. CDR3: CASSLKTSGASGTQYF. CDR3 sequence (DNA): TGTGCCAGCAGCTTGAAGACTAGCGGGGCCTCCGGTACGCAGTATTTT.

There are a few counts of this clonotype. V and J are TRBV29-1 and TRBJ1-6; 8 bases match TRBD1. The CDR3 extends over 14 amino acids. CDR1 is SQVTM, CDR2 ANQGSEA, per germline. Unmatched junction bases numbered 10, after V lost 6 bases and J lost 9 bases. The CDR3 bases are TGCAGCGTAGGGGCGGACAGGGAGGGTTCACCCCTCCACTTT. Its protein is CSVGADREGSPLHF. Full variable domain (remainder filled in from reference TRBV29-1 and TRBJ1-6): SAVISQKPSRDICQRGTSLTIQCQVDSQVTMMFWYRQQPGQSLTLIATANQGSEATYESGFVIDKFPISRPNLTFSTLTVSNMSPEDSSIYLCSVGADREGSPLHFGNGTRLTVT.

The chain uses TRBV5-1 and TRBJ1-2, with D hard to call. Trimming took 4 bases from V and 8 from J, leaving 18 bases between them. The germline V gene encodes CDR1 SGHRS and CDR2 YFSETQ. The CDR3 is 14 amino acids. The CDR3 is CASSLTTNREGYTF. The CDR3 DNA follows: TGCGCCAGCAGCCTAACGACGAACAGAGAGGGCTACACCTTC.

V is TRBV7-3 and J is TRBJ2-5; 15 bases are a match to TRBD2. This CDR3 comprises 16 residues. Unmatched junction bases numbered 6, after V lost 5 bases and J lost 5 bases. In germline, CDR1 is SGHTA, CDR2 FQGTGA. The CDR3 region is CASSPGLAGGLETQYF. Here the CDR3 DNA reads TGTGCCAGCAGCCCAGGACTAGCGGGGGGGCTGGAGACCCAGTACTTC.

The table lists this clonotype with a few counts. The J gene is TRBJ2-2, the V gene TRBV4-1; tentatively, D is TRBD1 (5 bases). The CDR3 totals 13 residues. Germline loops: CDR1 MGHRA, CDR2 YSYEKL. With 4 bases removed from V and 6 bases from J, the gap between germline ends came to 9 bases. The CDR3 spells CASSRTPAGELFF. In DNA, the CDR3 is TGCGCCAGCAGCCGGACACCCGCCGGGGAGCTGTTTTTT.

The rearrangement links TRBV4-1 to TRBJ1-1; tentative D call: TRBD1 (5 bases). From germline, CDR1 is MGHRA and CDR2 YSYEKL. The CDR3 is 16 amino acids. The V end lost 4 bases, the J end lost 1 base, and 16 bases lay between the germline ends. The CDR3 DNA reads as TGCGCCAGCAGCCCTTTAGGGACGAAAAAGAACACTGAAGCTTTCTTT. Protein product: CASSPLGTKKNTEAFF.

This clonotype was seen more than once but under ten times. In DNA form, the CDR3 reads TGTGCCAGCAGTTTTAGACAGGGCCTAACCTTCTATGGCTACACCTTC. Translation gives CASSFRQGLTFYGYTF. The chain links TRBV12-3 or TRBV12-4 to TRBJ1-2; TRBD1 matches 7 bases. Trimming cost V 3 bases and J 4 bases; bases outside gene matches: 11. The CDR3 contains 16 residues.

The chain couples TRBV20-1 to TRBJ2-3, with TRBD2 matching 9 bases. CDR1 is DFQATT and CDR2 is SNEGSKA in the germline V gene (reference sequence). The junction had 4 bases not matched to a gene; V was cut back by 1 base and J by 8 bases. The CDR3 has 13 amino acids. CDR3 DNA: TGCAGTGCTAGAGTTCGAGCGGGGGGTACGCAGTATTTT. Its protein is CSARVRAGGTQYF.

This clonotype has just a few counts. The rearrangement uses TRBV6-1 and TRBJ2-5; the D gene is possibly TRBD2 (6 bases). Germline-derived CDR1 and CDR2 are MNHNS and SASEGT. Trimming stripped 6 bases from V and 5 bases from J, with 22 bases between. This CDR3 has 16 amino acids. The CDR3 is CASSPQWRAIFETQYF. CDR3 DNA sequence: TGTGCCAGCAGCCCCCAATGGAGGGCGATATTTGAGACCCAGTACTTC.

The chain uses TRBV20-1 and TRBJ2-1; 14 nucleotides line up with TRBD2. V shed 6 bases and J 4 bases; nucleotides not matched to a gene: 5. The germline CDR1 and CDR2 sequences are DFQATT and SNEGSKA (reference sequence). There are 15 residues in the CDR3. Here the CDR3 reads CSAEGLAGAYNEQFF. CDR3 bases: TGCAGTGCCGAGGGACTAGCGGGGGCTTACAATGAGCAGTTCTTC.

This clonotype showed up many times. This rearrangement joins TRBV18 to TRBJ1-1, with D unclear. The V end was cut by 6 bases, the J end by 5 bases, with 10 bases between. The CDR3 spans 12 residues. Germline-derived CDR1 and CDR2 are KGHSH and LQKENI. CDR3 region: CASSSGRTEAFF. The CDR3 DNA reads as TGTGCCAGCTCTTCCGGAAGGACTGAAGCTTTCTTT.

The V and J genes are TRBV7-9 and TRBJ2-2, with TRBD2 identical over 7 bases. Germline values: CDR1 SEHNR, CDR2 FQNEAQ (reference sequence). There are 17 residues in the CDR3. V lost 5 bases and J lost 3; bases outside the gene matches: 12. The CDR3 DNA reads TGTGCCAGCAGCCCCCATGGGAGGGAGCGGTACACCGGGGAGCTGTTTTTT. Its protein is CASSPHGRERYTGELFF.

This clonotype was seen at least ten times. The chain uses TRBV12-3 or TRBV12-4 and TRBJ2-7; no definite D call. Between the trimmed V and J ends, which lost 6 bases and 0 bases, there was a span of 12 bases. This CDR3 has 14 residues. CDR3 bases: TGTGCCAGCAGAGAGAGCTCAAGCTCCTACGAGCAGTACTTC. Translated, it gives CASRESSSSYEQYF.

The rearrangement joins TRBV11-2 to TRBJ1-2; a possible D gene is TRBD1 (6 bases). With 6 bases removed from V and 5 bases from J, the gap between germline ends came to 16 bases. The CDR3 has 14 residues. Germline V lookup: CDR1 SGHAT, CDR2 FQNNGV. CDR3 DNA sequence: TGTGCCAGCAGGGCTACAGGGAGGTTATATGGCTACACCTTC. Translating it yields CASRATGRLYGYTF.